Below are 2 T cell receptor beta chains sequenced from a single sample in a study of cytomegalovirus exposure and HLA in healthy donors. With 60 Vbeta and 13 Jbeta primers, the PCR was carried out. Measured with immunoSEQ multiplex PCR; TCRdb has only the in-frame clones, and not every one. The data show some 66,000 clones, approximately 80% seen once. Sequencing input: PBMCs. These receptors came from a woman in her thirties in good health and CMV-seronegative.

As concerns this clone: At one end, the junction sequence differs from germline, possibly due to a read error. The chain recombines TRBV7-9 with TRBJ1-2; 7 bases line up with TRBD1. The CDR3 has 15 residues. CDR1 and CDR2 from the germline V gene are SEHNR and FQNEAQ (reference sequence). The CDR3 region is CSSSLGDSQDYGYTF. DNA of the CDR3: TGTTCCAGCAGCTTAGGGGACAGCCAAGACTATGGCTACACCTTC.

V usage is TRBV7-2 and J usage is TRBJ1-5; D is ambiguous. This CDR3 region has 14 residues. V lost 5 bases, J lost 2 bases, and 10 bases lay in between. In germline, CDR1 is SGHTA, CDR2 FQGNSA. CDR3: CASSERVGNQPQHF. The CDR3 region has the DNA TGTGCCAGCAGCGAACGGGTGGGCAATCAGCCCCAGCATTTT.